The clone carrying this TCR beta chain was seen once. Its antigen is currently unknown. Primers included in the PCR were 60 Vbeta and 13 Jbeta primers. Profiled with immunoSEQ multiplex PCR; TCRdb holds only in-frame clones, not every one. The sample lists 150,000 to 200,000 clones, more than 75% occurring once. Per the germline V gene, CDR1 is SGHTA and CDR2 is FQGNSA. The CDR3 is 15 amino acids. Trimming stripped 5 bases from V and 8 bases from J, with 21 bases between. This sample was included in a study of cytomegalovirus exposure and HLA in healthy donors. Study information: Early released data comprised around 85 million unique TCRs from HLA-typed donors. Caucasian-associated ancestry cluster membership applied to just over 80% of several hundred genotyped donors. Whole-study results and caveats: TCR beta sequences reportedly predicted most subjects' HLA-A and HLA-B alleles accurately.

V gene TRBV7-2 combines with J gene TRBJ1-2; D perhaps matches TRBD1 (5 bases). The sample consisted of PBMCs. The source is a woman aged 40-49 years in good health and CMV-seronegative. The CDR3 nucleotides read TGTGCCAGCAGCACAGGATCGGGGGTGGGTGGCGGCTACACCTTC. Encoded protein: CASSTGSGVGGGYTF.